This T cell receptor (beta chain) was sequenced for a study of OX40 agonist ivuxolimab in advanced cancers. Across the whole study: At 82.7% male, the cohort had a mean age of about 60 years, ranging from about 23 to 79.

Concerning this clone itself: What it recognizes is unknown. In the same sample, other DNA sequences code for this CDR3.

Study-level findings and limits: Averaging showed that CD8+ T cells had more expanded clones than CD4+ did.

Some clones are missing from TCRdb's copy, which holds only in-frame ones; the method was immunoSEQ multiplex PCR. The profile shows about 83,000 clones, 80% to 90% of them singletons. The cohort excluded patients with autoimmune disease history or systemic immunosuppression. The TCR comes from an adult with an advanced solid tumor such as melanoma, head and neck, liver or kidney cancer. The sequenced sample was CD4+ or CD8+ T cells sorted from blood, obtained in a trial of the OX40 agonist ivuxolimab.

The CDR3 is CASSLAGGPYNEQFF. DNA of the CDR3: TGTGCCAGCAGCTTAGCGGGGGGGCCGTACAATGAGCAGTTCTTC. The chain joins TRBV7-2 to TRBJ2-1; D is possibly TRBD2 (7 bases). The CDR3 is made up of 15 amino acids. The germline V gene encodes CDR1 SGHTA and CDR2 FQGNSA. V lost 0 bases, J lost 4 bases, and 10 bases lay in between. The full variable domain, in which reference TRBV7-2 and TRBJ2-1 provide the parts outside the CDR3, is GAGVSQSPSNKVTEKGKDVELRCDPISGHTALYWYRQSLGQGLEFLIYFQGNSAPDKSGLPSDRFSAERTGGSVSTLTIQRTQQEDSAVYLCASSLAGGPYNEQFFGPGTRLTVL.